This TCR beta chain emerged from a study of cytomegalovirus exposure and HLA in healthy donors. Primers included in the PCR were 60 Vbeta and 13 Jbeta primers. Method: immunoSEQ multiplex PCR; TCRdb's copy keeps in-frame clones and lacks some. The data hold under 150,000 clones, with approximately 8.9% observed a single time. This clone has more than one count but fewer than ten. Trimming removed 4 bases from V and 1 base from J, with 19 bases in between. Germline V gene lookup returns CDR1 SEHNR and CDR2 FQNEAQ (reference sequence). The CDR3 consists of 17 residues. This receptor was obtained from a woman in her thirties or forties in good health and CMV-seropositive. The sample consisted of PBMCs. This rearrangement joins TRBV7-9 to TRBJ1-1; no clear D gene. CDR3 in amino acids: CASSSDFTPFSNTEAFF. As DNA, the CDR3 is TGTGCCAGCAGCTCGGACTTCACCCCCTTCTCGAACACTGAAGCTTTCTTT.